Sequencing of this TCR beta chain was carried out in a study of T cell changes during pregnancy in multiple sclerosis. The repertoire was sequenced with immunoSEQ multiplex PCR; TCRdb's copy has only in-frame clones and lacks some. Among about 83,000 clones listed, about nine tenths were seen once. The CDR3 runs 16 residues. The germline V gene has CDR1 SGHRS and CDR2 YFSETQ. V shed 2 bases and J shed 5 bases, with 18 bases lying between them. This sample comprised PBMCs, obtained in the first trimester of pregnancy. This clonotype was sampled from a female donor in good health, serving as a control in a pregnancy study. Some clones in this sample may be carry-over from other donors' samples. This chain connects TRBV5-1 to TRBJ2-3; a weak D match, TRBD1 (5 bases). The CDR3 region is CASSFNAGPSGDTQYF. CDR3 in DNA: TGCGCCAGCAGCTTTAACGCAGGGCCGTCGGGAGATACGCAGTATTTT. Looking up the rest from reference TRBV5-1 and TRBJ2-3 gives the full variable domain: KAGVTQTPRYLIKTRGQQVTLSCSPISGHRSVSWYQQTPGQGLQFLFEYFSETQRNKGNFPGRFSGRQFSNSRSEMNVSTLELGDSALYLCASSFNAGPSGDTQYFGPGTRLTVL.